This T cell receptor beta chain was sequenced for a study of shared clonotypes between healthy human individuals. Libraries were prepared by immunoSEQ multiplex PCR; TCRdb keeps only in-frame clonotypes and omits some of them. The sample consists of roughly 2.6 million clones, around 94% of them appearing once. About this clone: The antigen is undetermined.

Study-level points and caveats: Memory subsets had estimated richness that was generally smaller than that of naive subsets. Generation of non-shared clonotypes was less probable than generation of clonotypes shared by all four donors.

V lost 3 bases and J 14 bases, leaving 14 bases between the germline ends. The length of the CDR3 is 13 residues. From germline, CDR1 is SNHLY and CDR2 FYNNEI. Specimen: naive CD4+ T cells sorted from blood. Subset specified: CD45RA+ positively selected. The sequence was collected from a man aged 18 to 35 in good health. The V call is TRBV2, the J call TRBJ1-6; D call uncertain. The DNA of the CDR3 is TGTGCCAGCAGTGACGCAGGCCGTCTGACCCTCCACTTT. Translated: CASSDAGRLTLHF. Looking up the rest from reference TRBV2 and TRBJ1-6 gives the full variable domain: EPEVTQTPSHQVTQMGQEVILRCVPISNHLYFYWYRQILGQKVEFLVSFYNNEISEKSEIFDDQFSVERPDGSNFTLKIRSTKLEDSAMYFCASSDAGRLTLHFGNGTRLTVT.